The TCR beta chain described here comes from a study of CD8+CD57+ T cells in acquired aplastic anemia (dated by TCRdb to between 2017 and 2018). Background for the entire study: DNA extracted from sorted CD4+ and CD8+ cells had a mean of approximately 3.3 ug, with a range of about 0.2 to 30 ug. A CD8+CD57+ expansion meant a frequency higher than the mean frequency seen in healthy subjects.

TCR beta VDJ combination and CDR3 sequence profiling used genomic DNA as the template. An Illumina HiSeq 2000 was used for TCR repertoire sequencing. In the authors' own workflow: Repertoires were assessed using TRBV/TRBJ rearrangement plots, CDR3 size and DJ length profiles, and Simpson's diversity index. The most abundant DNA sequence in the deep sequencing data was defined as the immunodominant clone. CDR3 amino acid sequences were screened for sharing across subjects and compared with published repertoires and the VDJdb database. TCRdb cleaned the public reads at Q25 with fastp, built clones with MiXCR and kept in-frame beta chains. Each CDR3 protein appears once, grouped with its most common genes and DNA. The V and J calls and clone size are TCRdb's, not the authors'. This sample gives 250,000 to 300,000 distinct CDR3 sequences in total; 45% to 65% of them show up just once. The ten largest clones add up to around 1.2% of the sample.

Worth noting for this clonotype: This clone's antigen is unknown. Per-base qualities were not stored, and no clone one base away is much larger.

Patients chosen for sequencing had shown expansion of CD8+CD57+ cells by flow cytometry. Every patient had a diagnosis of severe acquired aplastic anemia based on International Study of Aplastic Anemia and Agranulocytosis and Camitta criteria. Patients had received no therapy at the time of blood sampling. The study deep-sequenced TCR repertoires of sorted CD4+ and CD8+ blood T cells from severe aplastic anemia patients and healthy subjects. Patients were enrolled in the USA under clinicaltrials.gov protocols 00001620, 01623167, 00001397, 00071045, 00081523 and 00961064. Ficoll-Paque density gradient centrifugation was used to isolate peripheral blood mononuclear cells. Before DNA was extracted, CD4+ and CD8+ T cells were sorted using either FACS or magnetic beads. General study outcomes and caveats: No significant difference in CD8+ Simpson's diversity was found between patients and healthy controls (P=0.060). Around 31 CD8+ CDR3 sequences were shared between patients and controls but appeared highly expressed in patients and within their immunodominant clones.

Measured from the cysteine to the phenylalanine, the CDR3 is 15 residues long. The only DNA kept is the CDR3, 45 bases in frame from the first base. According to the germline V gene, CDR1 reads SGHTA and CDR2 reads FQGNSA. After removal of 4 bases from V and 1 base from J, the junction retains 7 bases not matched to a gene. This clonotype originated in a human donor with aplastic anemia. The sample taken for sequencing was sorted CD4+, CD8+, or CD8+CD57+ T cells (not recorded which) from PBMCs. In this chain, TRBV7-2 is recombined with TRBJ2-7, with 7 junctional bases fitting TRBD1. The sequenced DNA: TGTGCCAGCAGCTCGCAGACAGGGTTTTCCTACGAGCAGTACTTC. This gives the protein CASSSQTGFSYEQYF.